A selection of T cell receptor beta chains follows, all from one sample in a study of cytomegalovirus exposure and HLA in healthy donors. Assay: immunoSEQ multiplex PCR; the TCRdb copy retains only in-frame clones and omits some. The sample holds over 150,000 clones, around four fifths seen once. The specimen sequenced was PBMCs. The receptor source for this set is a girl aged 10-17 years in good health and CMV-seropositive. CDR3s include the opening cysteine and the closing phenylalanine or tryptophan. D genes are given only for firm matches. Expanded clones are given a class, and other clones once, few, many or no size at all.

>-|TRBJ1-2|13|TRBV6-6|-
TGTGCCAGCAACGCACAGGGTTATGATGGCTACACCTTC
CASNAQGYDGYTF
>-|TRBJ1-1|14|TRBV7-2|once
TGTGCCAGCAGCTTAGCGGGGGGGCGGGCTGAAGCTTTCTTT
CASSLAGGRAEAFF
>-|TRBJ1-3|14|TRBV11-3|-
TGTGCCAGCAGCTCCTTCCTCTCTGGAAACACCATATATTTT
CASSSFLSGNTIYF
>-|TRBJ1-1|15|TRBV13|once
TGTGCCAGCAGCAAAAACAGGGCTCCGGGCACTGAAGCTTTCTTT
CASSKNRAPGTEAFF
>-|TRBJ1-2|16|TRBV18|-
TGTGCCAGCTCACCAATTTCCTCGGACAGTTTCTATGGCTACACCTTC
CASSPISSDSFYGYTF
>-|TRBJ1-3|14|TRBV15|once
TGTGCCACCAGCAGAGATCAGCGAAAAAACACCATATATTTT
CATSRDQRKNTIYF
>-|TRBJ2-7|14|TRBV5-1|-
TGCGCCAGCAGCCTACCTGGGACAAGCTACGAGCAGTACTTC
CASSLPGTSYEQYF
>-|TRBJ2-3|15|TRBV5-8|-
TGTGCCAGCAGCCCGTCGGGGGTCCCCACAGATACGCAGTATTTT
CASSPSGVPTDTQYF
>-|TRBJ1-3|14|TRBV29-1|-
TGCAGCGTTCGACGGGGGACCTCTGGAAACACCATATATTTT
CSVRRGTSGNTIYF
>-|TRBJ1-4|14|TRBV29-1|-
TGCAGCGTTGGGAGGACTAATAATAATGAAAAACTGTTTTTT
CSVGRTNNNEKLFF
>-|TRBJ2-2|17|TRBV6-4|few
TGTGCCAGCAGTGACTCGAGTCAGGGCGCGGACACCGGGGAGCTGTTTTTT
CASSDSSQGADTGELFF
>-|TRBJ1-2|14|TRBV4-1|-
TGCGCCAGCAGCCAATCCAGGGATCTGAATGGCTACACCTTC
CASSQSRDLNGYTF
>-|TRBJ2-7|13|TRBV18|-
TGTGCCAGCTCACTGACTTTTTCCTACGAGCAGTACTTC
CASSLTFSYEQYF
>-|TRBJ1-5|19|TRBV11-3|-
TGTGCCAGCAGCCTCCCTCCGGGGTTCGGCGGAGAGGTCAATCAGCCCCAGCATTTT
CASSLPPGFGGEVNQPQHF
>-|TRBJ1-2|15|TRBV21-1|-
TGTGCCAGCAGCAAAGCGACAGGGTGGTTCTATGGCTACACCTTC
CASSKATGWFYGYTF
>TRBD1|TRBJ1-2|14|TRBV6-4|-
TGTGCCAGCAGTCGGGACAGAGCGGGGGATGGCTACACCTTC
CASSRDRAGDGYTF
>-|TRBJ1-5|14|TRBV2|-
TGTGCCAGCAGTGAAGCCAGGGATAATCAGCCCCAGCATTTT
CASSEARDNQPQHF
>TRBD1|TRBJ1-2|15|TRBV6-5|-
TGTGCCAGCAGCAACTCTAACAGGGGTGGGAATGGCTACACCTTC
CASSNSNRGGNGYTF
>-|TRBJ1-2|15|TRBV27|-
TGTGCCAGCAGTTTACGGGGCCGACAGGTGGGTGGCTACACCTTC
CASSLRGRQVGGYTF
>TRBD1|TRBJ2-7|15|TRBV6-5|few
TGTGCCAGCAGTCACCGGGACAGGGGTTCCTACGAGCAGTACTTC
CASSHRDRGSYEQYF
>-|TRBJ2-7|13|TRBV7-3|-
TGTGCCAGCAGTCCCAGGACTAAAGGCGAGCAGTACTTC
CASSPRTKGEQYF
>-|TRBJ1-1|15|TRBV6-5|-
TGTGCCAGCAGTTACTCGGGCAGTGTGAACACTGAAGCTTTCTTT
CASSYSGSVNTEAFF
>-|TRBJ1-3|15|TRBV28|-
TGTGCCAGCAGTTTAACTCAGGGGACTGGAAACACCATATATTTT
CASSLTQGTGNTIYF
>TRBD2|TRBJ2-7|16|TRBV7-2|-
TGTGCCAGCAGCCCGACTAGCGGGGGGGCCCTCTACGAGCAGTACTTC
CASSPTSGGALYEQYF
>-|TRBJ2-1|11|TRBV19|-
TGTGCCAGTAGTACCGGGAATGAGCAGTTCTTC
CASSTGNEQFF
>TRBD1|TRBJ2-2|14|TRBV4-2|-
TGTGCCAGCAGAGACAGGGGGTATAACGGGGAGCTGTTTTTT
CASRDRGYNGELFF
>-|TRBJ1-5|14|TRBV6-1|-
TGTGCCAGCAGAGCAGGGGTAAGCAATCAGCCCCAGCATTTT
CASRAGVSNQPQHF
>-|TRBJ1-2|13|TRBV9|-
TGTGCCAGCAGCAGGGGCGACCAATATGGCTACACCTTC
CASSRGDQYGYTF
>TRBD1|TRBJ1-2|14|TRBV7-3|-
TGTGCCAGCAGCGAAACAGGGGGCGTTGATGGCTACACCTTC
CASSETGGVDGYTF
>TRBD1|TRBJ2-2|15|TRBV15|-
TGTGCCACCAGCGCAAGGACAGGGTGGACCGGGGAGCTGTTTTTT
CATSARTGWTGELFF
>-|TRBJ2-1|14|TRBV7-6|-
TGTGCCAGCAGCTTAGCTGGCGGCTACAATGAGCAGTTCTTC
CASSLAGGYNEQFF
>TRBD1|TRBJ2-1|17|TRBV5-1|-
TGCGCCAGCAGCTCCACCCCCGTGAGACAGGGCGACAATGAGCAGTTCTTC
CASSSTPVRQGDNEQFF
>TRBD1|TRBJ1-1|14|TRBV19|once
TGTGCCAGTAGGCCCGACAGGGCTAACTCTGAAGCTTTCTTT
CASRPDRANSEAFF
>-|TRBJ1-2|13|TRBV7-9|-
TGTGCCAGCAGCCCCGGCGGGTTGGGGGGCTACACCTTC
CASSPGGLGGYTF
>TRBD1|TRBJ1-2|14|TRBV29-1|-
TGCAGCGTGGACAGGGAAAGCGGGGACTATGGCTACACCTTC
CSVDRESGDYGYTF
>TRBD1|TRBJ1-5|15|TRBV6-1|-
TGTGCCAGCGGTGAAGCAGGGGGCCGGGGTCAGCCCCAGCATTTT
CASGEAGGRGQPQHF
>-|TRBJ1-1|14|TRBV6-5|-
TGTGCCAGCAGTTACTCGGGGGGGACGGGCGGAGCTTTCTTT
CASSYSGGTGGAFF
>TRBD2|TRBJ2-3|14|TRBV5-1|-
TGCGCCAGCAGCTCGGGGACTAGGATGGATACGCAGTATTTT
CASSSGTRMDTQYF
>TRBD1|TRBJ1-5|17|TRBV18|-
TGTGCCAGCTCACCTTCCACGGGGACAGGGAGAAATCAGCCCCAGCATTTT
CASSPSTGTGRNQPQHF
>TRBD1|TRBJ2-7|15|TRBV7-6|-
TGTGCCAGCAGCCTAATCTGGACAGGGATCCACGAGCAGTACTTC
CASSLIWTGIHEQYF
>-|TRBJ2-7|11|TRBV29-1|-
TGCAGCGTCCGGGAAGGGTGGGAGCAGTACTTC
CSVREGWEQYF
>TRBD2|TRBJ2-1|16|TRBV5-1|once
TGCGCCAGCAGCTTCTCGGGACTAGCGGGGTTCAATGAGCAGTTCTTC
CASSFSGLAGFNEQFF
>TRBD1|TRBJ1-2|13|TRBV19|-
TGTGCCAGTATGGGGACAGGGTCGTATGGCTACACCTTC
CASMGTGSYGYTF
>TRBD2|TRBJ2-7|16|TRBV7-2|few
TGTGCCAGCAGCTTCTTACTAGCGGGGGGGCTTGGCGAGCAGTACTTC
CASSFLLAGGLGEQYF
>-|TRBJ1-1|13|TRBV11-3|-
TGTGCCAGCAGCCCCTGGGAGACCACTGAAGCTTTCTTT
CASSPWETTEAFF
>-|TRBJ1-3|16|TRBV5-6|few
TGTGCCAGCAGCTTGGGCCCGACAGCCTCTGGAAACACCATATATTTT
CASSLGPTASGNTIYF